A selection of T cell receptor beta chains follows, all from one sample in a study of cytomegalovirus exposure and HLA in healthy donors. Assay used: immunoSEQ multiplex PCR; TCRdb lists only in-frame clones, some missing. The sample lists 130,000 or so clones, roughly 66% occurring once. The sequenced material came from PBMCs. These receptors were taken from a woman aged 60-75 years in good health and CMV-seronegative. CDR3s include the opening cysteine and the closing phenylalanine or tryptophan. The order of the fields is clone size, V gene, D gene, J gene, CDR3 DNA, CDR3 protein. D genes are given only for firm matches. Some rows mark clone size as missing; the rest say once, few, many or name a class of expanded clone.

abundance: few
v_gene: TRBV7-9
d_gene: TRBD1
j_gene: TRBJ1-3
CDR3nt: TGTGCCAGCAGCCCATACCAGGGGACAGGGGGTGCCTCTGGAAACACCATATATTTT
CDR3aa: CASSPYQGTGGASGNTIYF

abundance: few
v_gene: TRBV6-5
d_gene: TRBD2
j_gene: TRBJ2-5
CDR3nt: TGTGCCAGCAGTTTAACTAGCGGTCGTCGGGAGACCCAGTACTTC
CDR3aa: CASSLTSGRRETQYF

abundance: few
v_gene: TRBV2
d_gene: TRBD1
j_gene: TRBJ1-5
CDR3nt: TGTGCCAGCAGCAAGAGTACAGGGGGCAATCAGCCCCAGCATTTT
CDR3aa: CASSKSTGGNQPQHF

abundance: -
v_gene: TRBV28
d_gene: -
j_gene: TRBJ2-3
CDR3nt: TGTGCCAGCGGGCGAGGGAGCGACCGCACAGATACGCAGTATTTT
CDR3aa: CASGRGSDRTDTQYF

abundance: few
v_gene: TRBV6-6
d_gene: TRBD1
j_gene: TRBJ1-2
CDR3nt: TGTGCCAGCAGCCCTCCGGGACAGGGGGGCTATGGCTACACCTTC
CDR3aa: CASSPPGQGGYGYTF

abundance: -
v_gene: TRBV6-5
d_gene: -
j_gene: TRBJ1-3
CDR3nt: TGTGCCAGCAGTTACTATGCGACAGGCTCTGGAAACACCATATATTTT
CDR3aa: CASSYYATGSGNTIYF

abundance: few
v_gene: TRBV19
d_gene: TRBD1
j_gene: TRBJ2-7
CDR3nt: TGTGCCACCTGGGACAGGAACTACGAGCAGTACTTC
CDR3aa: CATWDRNYEQYF

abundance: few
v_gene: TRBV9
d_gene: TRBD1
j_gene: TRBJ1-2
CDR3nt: TGTGCCAGCAGCGCCGGGACAGGGGGCCAGGGCTACACCTTC
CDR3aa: CASSAGTGGQGYTF

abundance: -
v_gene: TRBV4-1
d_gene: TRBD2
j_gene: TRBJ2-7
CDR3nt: TGCGCCAGCAGCCAATCCGCCGGGACTAGCAACTACGAGCAGTACTTC
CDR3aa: CASSQSAGTSNYEQYF

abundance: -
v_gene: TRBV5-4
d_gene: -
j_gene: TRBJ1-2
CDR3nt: TGTGCCAGCAGCTTGGCGGGGGGCAAAGGCTACACCTTC
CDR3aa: CASSLAGGKGYTF

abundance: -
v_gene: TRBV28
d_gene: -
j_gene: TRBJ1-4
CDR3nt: TGTGCCAGCAGTTTGAACTCACAGGGAAGGTGGGAAAAACTGTTTTTT
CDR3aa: CASSLNSQGRWEKLFF

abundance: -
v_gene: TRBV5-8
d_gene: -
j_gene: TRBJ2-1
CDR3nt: TGTGCCAGCAGCAAGGGGCAGGTTGCCTACAATGAGCAGTTCTTC
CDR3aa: CASSKGQVAYNEQFF

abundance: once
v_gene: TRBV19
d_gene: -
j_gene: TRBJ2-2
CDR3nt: TGTGCCAGTAAGACAGGCTGGACCGGGGAGCTGTTTTTT
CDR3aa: CASKTGWTGELFF

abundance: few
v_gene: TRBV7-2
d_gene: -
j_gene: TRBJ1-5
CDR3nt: TGTGCCAGCAGCTTAGGGGGGCGCGGCAATCAGCCCCAGCATTTT
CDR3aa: CASSLGGRGNQPQHF

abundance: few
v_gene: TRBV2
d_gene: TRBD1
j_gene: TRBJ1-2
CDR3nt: TGTGCCAGCAGTGTGGGGGTCGGACAGGGGGGTTCGGGTGGCTACACCTTC
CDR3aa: CASSVGVGQGGSGGYTF

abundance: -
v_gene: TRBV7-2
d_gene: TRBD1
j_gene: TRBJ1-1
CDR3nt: TGTGCCAGCAGCTGGGGACAGGGCCCTGGGGAAGCTTTCTTT
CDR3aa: CASSWGQGPGEAFF

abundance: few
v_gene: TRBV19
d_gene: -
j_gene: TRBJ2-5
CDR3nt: TGTGCCAGTACCCCCGGAGGAGTGCGGCAAGAGACCCAGTACTTC
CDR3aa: CASTPGGVRQETQYF

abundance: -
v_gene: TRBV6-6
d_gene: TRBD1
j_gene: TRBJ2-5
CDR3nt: TGTGCCAGCAACCCCAGGGACAGCAGACAAGAGACCCAGTACTTC
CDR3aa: CASNPRDSRQETQYF

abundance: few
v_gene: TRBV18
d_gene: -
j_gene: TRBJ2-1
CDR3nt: TGTGCCAGCTCACCACCGGGGGGGCTCAGTAATGAGCAGTTCTTC
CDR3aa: CASSPPGGLSNEQFF

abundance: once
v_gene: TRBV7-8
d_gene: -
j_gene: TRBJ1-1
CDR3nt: TGTGCCAGCAGCTTAAGGGGGAACACTGAAGCTTTCTTT
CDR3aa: CASSLRGNTEAFF

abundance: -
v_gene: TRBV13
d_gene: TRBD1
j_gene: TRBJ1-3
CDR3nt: TGTGCCAGCAGCCAGGACAGGGGGTCTGGAAACACCATATATTTT
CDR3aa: CASSQDRGSGNTIYF

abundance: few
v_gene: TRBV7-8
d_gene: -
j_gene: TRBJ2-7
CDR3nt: TGTGCCAGCAGCTCTACCGGGGGTCTGTCCTACGAGCAGTACTTC
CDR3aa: CASSSTGGLSYEQYF

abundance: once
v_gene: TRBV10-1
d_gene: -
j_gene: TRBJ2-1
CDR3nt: TGCGCCAGCAGCGAGTTGGGGCAAAGTTCCTACAATGAGCAGTTCTTC
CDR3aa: CASSELGQSSYNEQFF

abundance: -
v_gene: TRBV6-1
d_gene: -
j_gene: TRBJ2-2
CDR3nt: TGTGCCAGCAGCCCCGGGACACCAAACACCGGGGAGCTGTTTTTT
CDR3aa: CASSPGTPNTGELFF

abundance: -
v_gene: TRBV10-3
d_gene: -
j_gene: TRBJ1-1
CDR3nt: TGTGCCATCAGTGAGGTCGCAGACAGAGTAAATGAAGCTTTCTTT
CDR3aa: CAISEVADRVNEAFF

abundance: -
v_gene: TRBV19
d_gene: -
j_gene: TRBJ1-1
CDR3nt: TGTGCCAGTAGTGCAGGAATGAACACTGAAGCTTTCTTT
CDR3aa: CASSAGMNTEAFF

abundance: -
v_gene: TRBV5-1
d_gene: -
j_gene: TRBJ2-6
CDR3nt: TGCGCCAGCAGCTTGGCCCCGACATCCAAAGGCGCTGGGGCCAACGTCCTGACTTTC
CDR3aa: CASSLAPTSKGAGANVLTF

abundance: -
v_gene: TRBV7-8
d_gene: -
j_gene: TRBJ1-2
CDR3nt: TGTGCCAGCAGCTTAGTGGTGGGAGGGCGGGGAACCTTC
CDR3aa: CASSLVVGGRGTF

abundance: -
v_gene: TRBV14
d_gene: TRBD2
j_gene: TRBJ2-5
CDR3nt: TGTGCCAGCAGCCAGCTGGGACTAGCGGGAGTGGAGACCCAGTACTTC
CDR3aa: CASSQLGLAGVETQYF

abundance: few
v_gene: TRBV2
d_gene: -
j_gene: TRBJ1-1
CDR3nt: TGTGCCAGCAGTGAAGCTCTAACTCCTGAAGCTTTCTTT
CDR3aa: CASSEALTPEAFF

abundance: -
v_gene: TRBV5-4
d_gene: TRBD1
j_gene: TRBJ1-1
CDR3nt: TGTGCCAGCAGCTTTCCGGGACAGCCGAACACTGAAGCTTTCTTT
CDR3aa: CASSFPGQPNTEAFF

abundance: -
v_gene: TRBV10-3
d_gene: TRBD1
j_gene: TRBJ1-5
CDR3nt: TGTGCCATCAGTCCGGGACAGGGGGAGCAGCCCCAGCATTTT
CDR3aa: CAISPGQGEQPQHF

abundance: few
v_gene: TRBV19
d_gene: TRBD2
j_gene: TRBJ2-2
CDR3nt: TGTGCCAGTAAGGGACTAGCGGGAGTAGCCGGGGAGCTGTTTTTT
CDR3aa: CASKGLAGVAGELFF

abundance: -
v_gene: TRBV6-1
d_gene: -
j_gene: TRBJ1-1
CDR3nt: TGTGTTGGGGCAGGTAACACTGAAGCTTTCTTT
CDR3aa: CVGAGNTEAFF

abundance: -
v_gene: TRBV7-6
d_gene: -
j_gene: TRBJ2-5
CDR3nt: TGTGCCAGCAGCTTCGGGGGACGGTCTGAAGAGACCCAGTACTTC
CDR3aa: CASSFGGRSEETQYF

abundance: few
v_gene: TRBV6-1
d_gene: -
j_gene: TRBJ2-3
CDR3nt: TGTGCCAGCTTAGGCAGGGGAACAGATACGCAGTATTTT
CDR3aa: CASLGRGTDTQYF

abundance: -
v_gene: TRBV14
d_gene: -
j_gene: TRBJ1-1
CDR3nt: TGTGCCAGCAGCCAAGAGGGGGGGATGGGGTTCTTT
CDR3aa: CASSQEGGMGFF

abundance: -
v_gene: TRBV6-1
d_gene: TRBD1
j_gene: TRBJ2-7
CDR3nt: TGTGCCAGCACCGCGGGGACAGGGGGGCTCTACGAGCAGTACTTC
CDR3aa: CASTAGTGGLYEQYF

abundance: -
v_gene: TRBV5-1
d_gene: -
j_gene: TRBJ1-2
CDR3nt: TGCGCCAGCAGCTTGGAGGGGCAGGGTAGCTATGGCTACACCTTC
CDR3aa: CASSLEGQGSYGYTF

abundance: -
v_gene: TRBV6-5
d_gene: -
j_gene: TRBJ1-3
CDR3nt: TGTGCCAGCCGACCAGACAGATCAGGAAACACCATATATTTT
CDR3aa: CASRPDRSGNTIYF

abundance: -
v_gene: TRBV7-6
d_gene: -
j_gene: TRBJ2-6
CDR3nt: TGTGCCAGCAGCTTATTCAATGGCGGGACAGTGCCCTCTGGGGCCAACGTCCTGACTTTC
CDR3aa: CASSLFNGGTVPSGANVLTF

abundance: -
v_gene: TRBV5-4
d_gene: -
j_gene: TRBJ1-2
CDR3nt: TGTGCCAGCAGCTTGGCGGGAGGCAGGGGCTACACCTTC
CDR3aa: CASSLAGGRGYTF

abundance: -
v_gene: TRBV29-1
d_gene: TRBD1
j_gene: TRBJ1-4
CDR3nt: TGCAGCGTTGAAGGGGGACAGGGAATTAGGAAACTGTTTTTT
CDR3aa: CSVEGGQGIRKLFF

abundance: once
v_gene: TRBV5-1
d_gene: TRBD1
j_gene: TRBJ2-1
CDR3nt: TGCGCCAGCAGCTCGACAGGGTGGAATGAGCAGTTCTTC
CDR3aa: CASSSTGWNEQFF